This entry concerns a single TCR beta chain. Its target is not known. Trimming stripped 8 bases from V and 3 bases from J, with 7 bases between. The V gene's germline CDR1 is ENHRY and CDR2 SYGVKD. The CDR3 spans 11 residues. The record originates from a study of cytomegalovirus exposure and HLA in healthy donors. The PCR employed 60 Vbeta primers together with 13 Jbeta primers. Generated by immunoSEQ multiplex PCR, the TCRdb table keeps only in-frame clones and is missing some. The data contain about 120,000 clones, roughly 78% of them singletons. Study results and limitations: The study dropped some indistinguishable V segments, TRBV6-2 and TRBV6-3 among them. When a later analysis was performed, an Asian-associated ancestry cluster reportedly had fewer N-insertions than the roughly 700-donor mean.

This TCR came from a woman in her twenties or thirties in good health and CMV-seropositive. The sample taken for sequencing was PBMCs. V gene TRBV10-3 combines with J gene TRBJ1-2, with D unresolved. The CDR3 DNA reads TGTGCCATCGGGCTCGACTATGGCTACACCTTC. As protein: CAIGLDYGYTF.